Listed below are T cell receptor beta chains from one sample, sequenced in a study of blood T cell repertoires in COVID-19. Using immunoSEQ multiplex PCR, the repertoire was profiled, and TCRdb retains in-frame clones only, with some absent. This sample has over 120,000 clones; approximately 84% occur once, and the top ten carry about 40%. Material for sequencing was peripheral blood. These TCRs come from a human donor in a cohort sampled during active COVID-19. Each CDR3 is given with its conserved first and last residue. A D gene is named only where the DNA matches it firmly. The size of a clone is reported for some rows only, either as once, few or many, or as a class for expanded clones.

TRBV6-5	TRBD1	few	TRBJ1-5	CASTRDRGSQPQHF	TGTGCCAGCACCCGGGACAGGGGGAGTCAGCCCCAGCATTTT
TRBV4-3	TRBD2	few	TRBJ2-7	CASSQTSGGRVEQYF	TGCGCCAGCAGCCAAACTAGCGGGGGGCGAGTCGAGCAGTACTTC
TRBV9	TRBD2	-	TRBJ2-3	CASSSGAGYTDTQYF	TGTGCCAGCAGCTCGGGAGCGGGATACACAGATACGCAGTATTTT
TRBV27	-	-	TRBJ1-1	CASSYGGTEAFF	TGTGCCAGCAGTTACGGGGGAACTGAAGCTTTCTTT
TRBV7-2	TRBD2	-	TRBJ2-1	CASSWVGTSSRNEQFF	TGTGCCAGCAGCTGGGTTGGGACTAGCAGCCGCAATGAGCAGTTCTTC
TRBV2	-	-	TRBJ2-5	CASMGGVEETQYF	TGTGCCAGCATGGGGGGAGTCGAAGAGACCCAGTACTTC
TRBV12-3/TRBV12-4	TRBD1	once	TRBJ1-2	CASSWGTVSGYTF	TGTGCCAGCAGTTGGGGGACAGTCAGTGGCTACACCTTC
TRBV4-3	TRBD1	-	TRBJ1-1	CASSQDRETRAFF	TGCGCCAGCAGCCAGGACAGGGAAACGCGAGCTTTCTTT
TRBV19	-	-	TRBJ2-5	CASSIWSQETQYF	TGTGCCAGTAGTATTTGGAGCCAAGAGACCCAGTACTTC
TRBV5-1	TRBD1	-	TRBJ1-1	CASSSAGTGNTEAFF	TGCGCCAGCAGCTCCGCCGGGACAGGCAACACTGAAGCTTTCTTT
TRBV19	-	-	TRBJ1-4	CASSPTGPPATNEKLFF	TGTGCCAGTAGTCCCACAGGGCCCCCAGCAACTAATGAAAAACTGTTTTTT
TRBV10-3	-	-	TRBJ2-2	CAISVNTGELFF	TGTGCCATCAGTGTAAACACCGGGGAGCTGTTTTTT
TRBV18	-	-	TRBJ1-1	CASSPGTPEDRNTEAFF	TGTGCCAGCTCACCGGGCACCCCGGAGGATAGGAACACTGAAGCTTTCTTT
TRBV7-3	-	-	TRBJ2-1	CASSLSSYNEQFF	TGTGCCAGCAGCTTGAGCTCCTACAATGAGCAGTTCTTC